This T cell receptor (beta chain) was observed in a study of control samples from healthy donors and cancer patients. V lost 1 base, J lost 2 bases, and 10 bases lay in between. Germline CDR1 is MGHRA and CDR2 is YSYEKL. The CDR3 extends over 15 amino acids. Only in-frame clones appear in the TCRdb table, and some are missing; sequencing was by immunoSEQ multiplex PCR. The data contain 100,000 to 150,000 clones, about 90% of them seen just once; the ten biggest clones take up less than 2.5%. This TCR was sampled from a woman aged 45-59 years in good health. This chain joins TRBV4-1 and TRBJ2-3; tentatively, D is TRBD1 (5 bases). The sequencing sample was made of blood. For the CDR3, the DNA is TGCGCCAGCAGCCAAGGTAACAGGAACACAGATACGCAGTATTTT. Residues: CASSQGNRNTDTQYF.